This TCR beta chain originates from a study of cytomegalovirus exposure and HLA in healthy donors. General study findings and limits: Reports showed the classifier diagnosing cytomegalovirus status with high specificity and sensitivity.

Trimming pared 4 bases from V and 5 bases from J, leaving 5 bases between. Germline V gives CDR1 SQVTM, CDR2 ANQGSEA. The CDR3 runs to 10 residues. Concerning this clone itself: No antigen is known for it.

Only in-frame clones appear in the TCRdb table, and some are missing; sequencing was by immunoSEQ multiplex PCR. This table has about 73,000 clones, roughly 90% appearing once. This TCR was sampled from a woman in her late teens or twenties in good health and CMV-seropositive. Sequenced: PBMCs. The rearrangement joins TRBV29-1 to TRBJ2-5, with D perhaps TRBD1 (5 bases). CDR3 DNA: TGCAGCGTTGCAGGGGAGACCCAGTACTTC. It encodes CSVAGETQYF.